The entry below describes one TCR beta chain. The target antigen is unknown. This sample is part of a study of OX40 agonist ivuxolimab in advanced cancers. Study as a whole: An agonistic anti-OX40 (CD134) antibody, ivuxolimab, was used to treat the patients. The mean age was approximately 60 years, ranging from 23 to 79, with 65% to 85% of participants male.

Profiling relied on immunoSEQ multiplex PCR, and the TCRdb table lists in-frame clones only, not all of them. The table lists 30,000 to 35,000 clones, 89% of them singletons. Trimming stripped 0 bases from V and 1 base from J, with 12 bases between. The CDR3 extends over 16 amino acids. Germline V lookup: CDR1 MNHEY, CDR2 SVGAGI. The study's findings and limits: CD8+ T cells averaged more expanded clones than CD4+.

The sample in question was CD4+ or CD8+ T cells sorted from blood, obtained in a trial of the OX40 agonist ivuxolimab. The J gene is TRBJ1-1, the V gene TRBV6-5; D call uncertain. The TCR comes from an adult with an advanced solid tumor such as melanoma, head and neck, liver or kidney cancer. The CDR3 region is CASSYSPLTGNTEAFF. The CDR3 DNA reads as TGTGCCAGCAGTTACTCTCCCCTCACCGGGAACACTGAAGCTTTCTTT.